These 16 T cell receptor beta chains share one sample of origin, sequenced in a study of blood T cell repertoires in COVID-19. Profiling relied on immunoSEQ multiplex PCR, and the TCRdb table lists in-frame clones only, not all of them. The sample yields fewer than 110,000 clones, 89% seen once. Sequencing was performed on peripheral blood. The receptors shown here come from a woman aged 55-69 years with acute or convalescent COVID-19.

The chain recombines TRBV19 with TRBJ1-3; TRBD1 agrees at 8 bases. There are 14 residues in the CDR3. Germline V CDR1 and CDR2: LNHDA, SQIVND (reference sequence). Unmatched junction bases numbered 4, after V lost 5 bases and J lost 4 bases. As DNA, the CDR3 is TGTGCCAGTAGTTCGACAGGGGTGGGAAACACCATATATTTT. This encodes CASSSTGVGNTIYF.

CDR3 region: CASSQDNRRGEQFF. The DNA of the CDR3 is TGTGCCAGCAGCCAAGATAACCGTAGGGGTGAGCAGTTCTTC. The chain employs TRBV3-1 (or the pseudogene TRBV3-2) and TRBJ2-1; perhaps TRBD1 as D (5 bases). In germline, CDR1 is LGHDT, CDR2 YNNKEL (reference sequence). This CDR3 spans 14 amino acids. V was clipped by 0 bases and J by 9 bases, with 12 bases between them.

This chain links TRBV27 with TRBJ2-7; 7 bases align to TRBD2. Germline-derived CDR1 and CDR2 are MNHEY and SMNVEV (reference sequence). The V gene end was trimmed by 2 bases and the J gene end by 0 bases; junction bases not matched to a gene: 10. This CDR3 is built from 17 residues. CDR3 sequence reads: CASSLRTLAGSSYEQYF. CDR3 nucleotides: TGTGCCAGCAGTTTAAGAACCTTAGCGGGTAGCTCCTACGAGCAGTACTTC.

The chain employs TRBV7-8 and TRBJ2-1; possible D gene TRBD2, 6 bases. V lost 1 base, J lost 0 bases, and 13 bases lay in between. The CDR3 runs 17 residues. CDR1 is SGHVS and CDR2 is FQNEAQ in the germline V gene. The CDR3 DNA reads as TGTGCCAGCAGCTTAGTAGGGCGGGGAAGCTCCTACAATGAGCAGTTCTTC. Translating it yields CASSLVGRGSSYNEQFF. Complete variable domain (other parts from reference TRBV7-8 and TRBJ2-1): GAGVSQSPRYKVAKRGQDVALRCDPISGHVSLFWYQQALGQGPEFLTYFQNEAQLDKSGLPSDRFFAERPEGSVSTLKIQRTQQEDSAVYLCASSLVGRGSSYNEQFFGPGTRLTVL.

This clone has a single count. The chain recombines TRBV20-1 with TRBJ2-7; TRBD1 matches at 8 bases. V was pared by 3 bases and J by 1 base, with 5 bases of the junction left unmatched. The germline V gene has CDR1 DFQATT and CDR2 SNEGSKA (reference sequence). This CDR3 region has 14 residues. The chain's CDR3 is CSASRQGFSYEQYF. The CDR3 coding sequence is TGCAGTGCTAGTAGACAGGGGTTTTCCTACGAGCAGTACTTC.

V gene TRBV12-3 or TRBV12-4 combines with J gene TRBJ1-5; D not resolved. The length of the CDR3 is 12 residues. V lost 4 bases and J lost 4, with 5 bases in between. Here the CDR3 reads CASSSDNQPQHF. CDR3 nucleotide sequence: TGTGCCAGCAGTTCAGATAATCAGCCCCAGCATTTT.

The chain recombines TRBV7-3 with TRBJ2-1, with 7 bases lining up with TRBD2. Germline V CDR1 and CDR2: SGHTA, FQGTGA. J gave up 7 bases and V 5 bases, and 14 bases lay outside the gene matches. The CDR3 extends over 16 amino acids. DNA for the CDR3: TGTGCCAGCAGCCTATCCACGGCGGGAGAATGGAATGAGCAGTTCTTC. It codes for CASSLSTAGEWNEQFF.

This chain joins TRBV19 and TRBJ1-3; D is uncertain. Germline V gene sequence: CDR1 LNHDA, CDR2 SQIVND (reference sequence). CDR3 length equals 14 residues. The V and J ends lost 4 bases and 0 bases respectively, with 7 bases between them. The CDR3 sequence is CASSTQRSGNTIYF. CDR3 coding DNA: TGTGCCAGTAGTACCCAGCGCTCTGGAAACACCATATATTTT.

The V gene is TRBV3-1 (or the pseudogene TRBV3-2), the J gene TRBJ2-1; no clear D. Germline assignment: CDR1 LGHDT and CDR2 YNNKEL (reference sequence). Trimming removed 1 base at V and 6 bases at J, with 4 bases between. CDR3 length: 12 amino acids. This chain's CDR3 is CASSQVLNEQFF. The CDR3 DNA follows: TGTGCCAGCAGCCAAGTCCTCAATGAGCAGTTCTTC.

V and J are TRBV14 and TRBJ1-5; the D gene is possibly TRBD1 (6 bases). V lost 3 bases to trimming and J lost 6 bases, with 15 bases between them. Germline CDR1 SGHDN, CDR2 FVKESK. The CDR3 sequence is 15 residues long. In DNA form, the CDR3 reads TGTGCCAGCAGCCAGGGGGCAGGGAGTGGTCAGCCCCAGCATTTT. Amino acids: CASSQGAGSGQPQHF.

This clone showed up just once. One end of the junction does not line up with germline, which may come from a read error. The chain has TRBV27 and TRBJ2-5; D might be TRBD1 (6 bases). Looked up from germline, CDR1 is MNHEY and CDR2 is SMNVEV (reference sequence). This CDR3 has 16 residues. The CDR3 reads CASRLGAGWYQETQYF. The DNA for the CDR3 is TGTGCCAGCCGTTTGGGGGCAGGGTGGTACCAAGAGACCCAGTACTTC.

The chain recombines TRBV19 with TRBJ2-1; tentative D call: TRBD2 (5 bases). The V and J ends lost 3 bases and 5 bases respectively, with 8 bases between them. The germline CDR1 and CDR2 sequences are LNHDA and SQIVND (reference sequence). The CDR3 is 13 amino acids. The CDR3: CASSIGSHNEQFF. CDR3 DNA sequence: TGTGCCAGTAGTATTGGGAGTCACAATGAGCAGTTCTTC. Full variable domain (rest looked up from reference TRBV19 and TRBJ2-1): DGGITQSPKYLFRKEGQNVTLSCEQNLNHDAMYWYRQDPGQGLRLIYYSQIVNDFQKGDIAEGYSVSREKKESFPLTVTSAQKNPTAFYLCASSIGSHNEQFFGPGTRLTVL.

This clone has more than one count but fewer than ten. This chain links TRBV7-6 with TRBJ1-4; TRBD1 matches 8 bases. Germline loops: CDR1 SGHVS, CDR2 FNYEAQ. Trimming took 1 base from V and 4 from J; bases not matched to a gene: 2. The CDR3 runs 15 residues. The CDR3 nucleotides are TGTGCCAGCAGCTTAGTGGGACAGGTTAATGAAAAACTGTTTTTT. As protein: CASSLVGQVNEKLFF.

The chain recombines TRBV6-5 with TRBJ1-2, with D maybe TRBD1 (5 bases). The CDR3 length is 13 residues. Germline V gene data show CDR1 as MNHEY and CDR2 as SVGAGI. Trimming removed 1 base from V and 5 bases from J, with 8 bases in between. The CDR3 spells CASSYYPGYGYTF. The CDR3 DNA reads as TGTGCCAGCAGTTACTATCCAGGGTATGGCTACACCTTC.

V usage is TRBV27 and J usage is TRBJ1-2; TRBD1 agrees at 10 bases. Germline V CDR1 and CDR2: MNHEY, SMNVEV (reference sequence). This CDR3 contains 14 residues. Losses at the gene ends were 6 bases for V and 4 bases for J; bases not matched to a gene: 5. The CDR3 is CASRGRTGGYGYTF. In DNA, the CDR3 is TGTGCCAGCAGGGGGAGGACAGGGGGCTATGGCTACACCTTC.

The DNA of the CDR3 is TGTGCCAGTAGAGTTCAAACAGGGGCATTGGGGATCGGGGAGCTGTTTTTT. It is translated as CASRVQTGALGIGELFF. J is TRBJ2-2 and V is TRBV19; 7 positions agree with TRBD1. The germline V gene has CDR1 LNHDA and CDR2 SQIVND (reference sequence). The CDR3 has 17 amino acids. Trimming took 6 bases from V and 7 from J; bases not matched to a gene: 17. The full variable domain, in which reference TRBV19 and TRBJ2-2 provide the parts outside the CDR3, is DGGITQSPKYLFRKEGQNVTLSCEQNLNHDAMYWYRQDPGQGLRLIYYSQIVNDFQKGDIAEGYSVSREKKESFPLTVTSAQKNPTAFYLCASRVQTGALGIGELFFGEGSRLTVL.